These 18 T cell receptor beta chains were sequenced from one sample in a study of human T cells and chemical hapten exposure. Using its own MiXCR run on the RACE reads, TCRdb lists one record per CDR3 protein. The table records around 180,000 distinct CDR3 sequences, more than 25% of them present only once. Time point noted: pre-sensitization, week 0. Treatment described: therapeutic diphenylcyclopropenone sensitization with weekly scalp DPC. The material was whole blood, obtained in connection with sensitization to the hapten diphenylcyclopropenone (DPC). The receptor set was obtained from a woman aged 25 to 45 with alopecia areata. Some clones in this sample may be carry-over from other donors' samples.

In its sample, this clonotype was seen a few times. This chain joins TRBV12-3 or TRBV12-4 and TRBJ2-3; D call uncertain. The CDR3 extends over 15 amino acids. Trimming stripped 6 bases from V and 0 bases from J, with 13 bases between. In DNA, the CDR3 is TGTGCCAGCAGCCTTTTTAAGCCGAGCACAGATACGCAGTATTTT. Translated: CASSLFKPSTDTQYF.

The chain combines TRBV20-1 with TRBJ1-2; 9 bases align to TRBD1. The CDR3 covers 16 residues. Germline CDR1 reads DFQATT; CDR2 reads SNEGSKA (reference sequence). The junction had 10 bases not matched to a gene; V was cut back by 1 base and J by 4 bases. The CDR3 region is CSARVAGTGLGYGYTF. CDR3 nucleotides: TGCAGTGCTAGAGTCGCCGGGACAGGGTTAGGCTATGGCTACACCTTC.

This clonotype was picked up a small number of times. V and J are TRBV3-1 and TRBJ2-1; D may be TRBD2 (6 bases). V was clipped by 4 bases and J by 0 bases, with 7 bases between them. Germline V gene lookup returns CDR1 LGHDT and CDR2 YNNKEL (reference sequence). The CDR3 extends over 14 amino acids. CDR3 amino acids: CASSPTSSYNEQFF. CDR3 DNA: TGTGCCAGCAGCCCGACTAGCTCCTACAATGAGCAGTTCTTC.

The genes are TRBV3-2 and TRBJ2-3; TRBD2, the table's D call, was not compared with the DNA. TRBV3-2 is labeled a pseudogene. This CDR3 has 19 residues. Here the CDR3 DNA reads TGTGCCAGCAGCCATAGGACTAGCGGGAGAGTGTGTGGGACAGATACGCAGTATTTT. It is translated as CASSHRTSGRVCGTDTQYF.

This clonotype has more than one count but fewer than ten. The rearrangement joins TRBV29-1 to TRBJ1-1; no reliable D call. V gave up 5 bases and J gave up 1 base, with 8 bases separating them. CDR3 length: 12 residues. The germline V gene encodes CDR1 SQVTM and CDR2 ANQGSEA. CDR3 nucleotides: TGCAGCGTTTGGGATCAGAACACTGAAGCTTTCTTT. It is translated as CSVWDQNTEAFF. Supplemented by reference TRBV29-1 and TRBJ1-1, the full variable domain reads SAVISQKPSRDICQRGTSLTIQCQVDSQVTMMFWYRQQPGQSLTLIATANQGSEATYESGFVIDKFPISRPNLTFSTLTVSNMSPEDSSIYLCSVWDQNTEAFFGQGTRLTVV.

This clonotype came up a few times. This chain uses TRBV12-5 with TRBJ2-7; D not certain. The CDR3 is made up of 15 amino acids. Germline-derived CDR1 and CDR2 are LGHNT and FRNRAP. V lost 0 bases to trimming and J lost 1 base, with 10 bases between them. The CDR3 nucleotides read TGTGCTAGTGGTTTGGTATATCCAGGTTCCTACGAGCAGTACTTC. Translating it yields CASGLVYPGSYEQYF.

The CDR3 region has the DNA TGTGCCGGGAGCTCTGGGGCCAACGTCCTGACTTTC. Protein sequence: CAGSSGANVLTF. The chain joins TRBV28 to TRBJ2-6; possibly TRBD2 for D (5 bases). Between the trimmed V and J ends, which lost 11 bases and 0 bases, there was a span of 5 bases. Germline CDR1 is MDHEN and CDR2 is SYDVKM. The CDR3 is made up of 12 amino acids.

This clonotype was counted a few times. The CDR3 DNA is TGCAGCGTTGTAAGGACTAGCGGGAGCTACAATGAGCAGTTCTTC. Amino acids: CSVVRTSGSYNEQFF. The chain combines TRBV29-1 with TRBJ2-1, with 13 positions matching TRBD2. The CDR3 is 15 residues long. The ends lost 4 bases at V and 3 bases at J; junction bases unmatched: 3. Germline CDR1 reads SQVTM; CDR2 reads ANQGSEA.

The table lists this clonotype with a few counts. The CDR3 is CASSLALDQPQHF. Here the CDR3 DNA reads TGTGCCAGCAGCTTAGCGCTTGATCAGCCCCAGCATTTT. V and J are TRBV7-2 and TRBJ1-5; D is unclear. Germline V lookup: CDR1 SGHTA, CDR2 FQGNSA. The CDR3 loop spans 13 amino acids. V was shortened by 0 bases and J by 5 bases, with 5 bases between the two germline ends. Together with reference TRBV7-2 and TRBJ1-5, the CDR3 gives the full variable domain: GAGVSQSPSNKVTEKGKDVELRCDPISGHTALYWYRQSLGQGLEFLIYFQGNSAPDKSGLPSDRFSAERTGGSVSTLTIQRTQQEDSAVYLCASSLALDQPQHFGDGTRLSIL.

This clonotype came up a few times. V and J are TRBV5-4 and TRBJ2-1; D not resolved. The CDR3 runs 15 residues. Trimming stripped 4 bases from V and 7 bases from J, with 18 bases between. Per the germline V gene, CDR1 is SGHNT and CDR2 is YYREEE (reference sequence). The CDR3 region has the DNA TGTGCCAGCAGCCCCGACCCAACGCGCCAAAATGAGCAGTTCTTC. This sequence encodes CASSPDPTRQNEQFF.

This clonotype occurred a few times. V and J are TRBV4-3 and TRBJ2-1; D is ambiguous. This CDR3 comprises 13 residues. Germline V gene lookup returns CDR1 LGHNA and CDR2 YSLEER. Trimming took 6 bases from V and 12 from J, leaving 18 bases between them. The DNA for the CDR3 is TGCGCCAGCAGTCGAGATCGACTGGGTTGGCAGTTCTTC. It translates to CASSRDRLGWQFF.

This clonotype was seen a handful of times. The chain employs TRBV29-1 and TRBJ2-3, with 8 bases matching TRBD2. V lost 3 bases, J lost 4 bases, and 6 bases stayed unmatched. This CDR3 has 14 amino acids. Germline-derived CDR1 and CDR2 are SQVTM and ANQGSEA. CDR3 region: CSVDISGIADTQYF. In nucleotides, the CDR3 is TGCAGCGTTGATATTAGCGGGATTGCAGATACGCAGTATTTT.

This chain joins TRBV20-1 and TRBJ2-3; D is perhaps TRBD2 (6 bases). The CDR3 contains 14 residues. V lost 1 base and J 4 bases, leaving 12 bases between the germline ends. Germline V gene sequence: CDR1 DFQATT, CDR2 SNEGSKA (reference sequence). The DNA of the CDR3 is TGCAGTGCTAGAGTGTCGGGGGTTCCAGATACGCAGTATTTT. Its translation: CSARVSGVPDTQYF.

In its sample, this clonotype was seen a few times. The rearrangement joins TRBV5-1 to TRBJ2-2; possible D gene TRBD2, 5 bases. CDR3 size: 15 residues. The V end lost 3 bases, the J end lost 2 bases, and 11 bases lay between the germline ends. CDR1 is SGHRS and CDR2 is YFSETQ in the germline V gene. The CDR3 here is CASSSEGRNTGELFF. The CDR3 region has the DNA TGCGCCAGCAGCTCAGAGGGCAGAAACACCGGGGAGCTGTTTTTT.

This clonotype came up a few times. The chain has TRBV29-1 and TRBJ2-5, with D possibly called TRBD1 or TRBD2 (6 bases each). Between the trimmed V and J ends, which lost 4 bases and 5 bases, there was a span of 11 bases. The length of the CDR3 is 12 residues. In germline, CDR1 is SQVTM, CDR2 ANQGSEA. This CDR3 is CSVAGGEETQYF. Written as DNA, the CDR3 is TGCAGCGTTGCCGGGGGCGAGGAGACCCAGTACTTC.

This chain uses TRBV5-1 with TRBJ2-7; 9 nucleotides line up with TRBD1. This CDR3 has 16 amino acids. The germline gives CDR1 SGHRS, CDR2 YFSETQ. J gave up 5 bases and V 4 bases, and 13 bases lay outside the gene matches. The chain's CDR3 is CASSQEGQGFLNEQYF. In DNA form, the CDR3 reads TGCGCCAGCAGCCAGGAAGGACAGGGGTTTTTAAACGAGCAGTACTTC.

The CDR3 reads CASSPGTGGFLSPLHF. DNA for the CDR3: TGCGCCAGCAGCCCCGGGACAGGGGGCTTTTTGTCACCCCTCCACTTT. The chain employs TRBV5-1 and TRBJ1-6; 12 nucleotides match TRBD1. CDR3 length: 16 amino acids. V lost 4 bases to trimming and J lost 10 bases; unmatched junction nucleotides: 9. Germline V CDR1 and CDR2: SGHRS, YFSETQ.

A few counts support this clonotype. The CDR3 sequence is CSVDSGTASTDTQYF. Written as DNA, the CDR3 is TGCAGCGTGGACAGCGGTACGGCTAGCACAGATACGCAGTATTTT. The chain joins TRBV29-1 to TRBJ2-3, with a possible D match to TRBD1 (6 bases). The germline V gene encodes CDR1 SQVTM and CDR2 ANQGSEA. The CDR3 spans 15 residues. V was shortened by 6 bases and J by 0 bases, with 16 bases between the two germline ends.